This T cell receptor (beta chain) was identified in a study of blood T cell repertoires in COVID-19. At the level of the study: Spain, Italy and the United States supplied samples that represented acute and convalescent COVID-19. PBMCs, B-cell-depleted T cells, or T cells provided the cDNA or gDNA that made up the material.

Seattle cases were enrolled at active infection and followed longitudinally. Per the authors' pipeline: By means of reference gene primer amplification, nucleated cell counts were estimated. Generated by immunoSEQ multiplex PCR, the TCRdb table keeps only in-frame clones and is missing some. The DNA was the basis for D and trimming; V, J and clone size are from that table. The sample contains 100,000 to 120,000 clones, approximately 89% of which appear only once. V lost 1 base to trimming and J lost 8 bases, with 14 bases between them. Germline V gives CDR1 SEHNR, CDR2 FQNEAQ (reference sequence). CDR3 size: 14 residues.

The sequenced sample was peripheral blood. J is TRBJ1-1 and V is TRBV7-9, with D tentatively TRBD1 (5 bases). This TCR came from a woman aged 55-69 years with COVID-19, enrolled during active disease. In DNA, the CDR3 is TGTGCCAGCAGCTTAGGACAGTGGGGTGGGGAAGCTTTCTTT. As protein: CASSLGQWGGEAFF.